One and the same sample provided the 26 T cell receptor beta chains below, sequenced in a study of T cell responses to AZD1222 COVID-19 vaccine. This table comes from immunoSEQ multiplex PCR, and its TCRdb copy is limited to in-frame clones, with some not included. Here the sample spans under 150,000 clones, approximately 87% being singletons. Sequences were derived from peripheral blood, sampled on day 0 of AZD1222 vaccination. The source of these receptors is an adult in good health.

The CDR3 coding sequence is TGTGCCAGCAGCCAAACTAGCGGAGGCCACACCGGGGAGCTGTTTTTT. It translates to CASSQTSGGHTGELFF. The genes are TRBV4-2 and TRBJ2-2, with 8 bases matching TRBD2. With 2 bases clipped from V and 3 bases from J, the junction kept 5 bases outside the gene matches. Germline CDR1 reads LGHNA; CDR2 reads YNFKEQ. This CDR3 comprises 16 residues.

The V and J genes are TRBV29-1 and TRBJ2-3, with D unclear. V was shortened by 4 bases and J by 0 bases, with 8 bases between the two germline ends. CDR1 and CDR2 (germline): SQVTM, ANQGSEA. The CDR3 loop spans 13 amino acids. This chain's CDR3 is CSVALGSTDTQYF. Here the CDR3 DNA reads TGCAGCGTTGCGCTAGGTAGCACAGATACGCAGTATTTT.

The rearrangement uses TRBV7-2 and TRBJ2-7; D not resolved. Germline V gives CDR1 SGHTA, CDR2 FQGNSA. Trimming took 5 bases from V and 4 from J, leaving 9 bases between them. CDR3 size: 12 residues. The CDR3: CASSTQGYEQYF. CDR3 bases: TGTGCCAGCAGCACACAAGGGTACGAGCAGTACTTC.

The genes are TRBV5-1 and TRBJ2-3, with TRBD1 matching over 7 bases. The germline gives CDR1 SGHRS, CDR2 YFSETQ. Trimming cost V 2 bases and J 9 bases; bases outside gene matches: 6. CDR3 length equals 13 residues. The CDR3 here is CASSLSDRATQYF. CDR3 nucleotide sequence: TGCGCCAGCAGCTTAAGTGACAGGGCGACGCAGTATTTT.

V usage is TRBV5-4 and J usage is TRBJ1-1; no reliable D call. Germline V CDR1 and CDR2: SGHNT, YYREEE (reference sequence). Trimming pared 6 bases from V and 0 bases from J, leaving 12 bases between. The CDR3 has 14 residues. CDR3 sequence (DNA): TGTGCCAGCACCCCGACCGCAATGAACACTGAAGCTTTCTTT. This codes for CASTPTAMNTEAFF.

V usage is TRBV27 and J usage is TRBJ1-5; no clear D gene. V dropped 5 bases and J dropped 4 bases, with 12 bases sitting between them. The CDR3 consists of 14 residues. Germline-derived CDR1 and CDR2 are MNHEY and SMNVEV (reference sequence). For the CDR3, the DNA is TGTGCCAGCAGTCCTCGGACCCTAAATCAGCCCCAGCATTTT. Translation: CASSPRTLNQPQHF.

The chain has TRBV7-9 and TRBJ2-7, with a weak D call TRBD2 (5 bases). Germline-derived CDR1 and CDR2 are SEHNR and FQNEAQ (reference sequence). V dropped 4 bases and J dropped 2 bases, with 12 bases sitting between them. CDR3 length: 14 residues. CDR3 bases: TGTGCCAGCAGCTATGGACTTATAACCTACGAGCAGTACTTC. Its translation: CASSYGLITYEQYF.

The count of this clone is one. The chain carries TRBV4-3 and TRBJ1-6; D is uncertain. Deletions cut 4 bases from V and 8 bases from J, with 9 bases between. Per the germline V gene, CDR1 is LGHNA and CDR2 is YSLEER. This CDR3 has 13 residues. DNA for the CDR3: TGCGCCAGCAGCCGGTTCACGGATTCACCCCTCCACTTT. It encodes CASSRFTDSPLHF.

This clone turned up a few times. V gene TRBV19 combines with J gene TRBJ1-1; the match to TRBD1 covers 10 bases. Trimming cost V 5 bases and J 6 bases; bases outside gene matches: 6. The CDR3 has 14 amino acids. Germline V gene lookup returns CDR1 LNHDA and CDR2 SQIVND (reference sequence). CDR3 sequence: CASSSGQGQAEAFF. The CDR3 DNA reads as TGTGCCAGTAGTTCGGGACAGGGGCAAGCTGAAGCTTTCTTT.

This clone has only one observation. J is TRBJ2-7 and V is TRBV10-3, with 7 bases matching TRBD1. From germline, CDR1 is ENHRY and CDR2 SYGVKD. J was trimmed by 0 bases and V by 3 bases; bases with no gene match: 11. This CDR3 contains 17 residues. CDR3 region: CAISDRRLTGSSYEQYF. For the CDR3, the DNA is TGTGCCATCAGTGACCGCCGTCTGACAGGGAGCTCCTACGAGCAGTACTTC.

This chain joins TRBV25-1 and TRBJ1-5; 7 positions match TRBD1. The V and J ends lost 3 bases and 2 bases, in that order; junction bases with no gene match: 1. The CDR3 sequence is 14 residues long. Germline CDR1 is MGHDK and CDR2 is SYGVNS. The CDR3 nucleotides read TGTGCCAGCAGTGACAGGGGGGGCAATCAGCCCCAGCATTTT. Its protein is CASSDRGGNQPQHF. Full variable domain (rest looked up from reference TRBV25-1 and TRBJ1-5): EADIYQTPRYLVIGTGKKITLECSQTMGHDKMYWYQQDPGMELHLIHYSYGVNSTEKGDLSSESTVSRIRTEHFPLTLESARPSHTSQYLCASSDRGGNQPQHFGDGTRLSIL.

The chain combines TRBV5-1 with TRBJ1-5, with unresolved D. Germline loops: CDR1 SGHRS, CDR2 YFSETQ. The CDR3 has 13 residues. V lost 3 bases and J lost 3, with 7 bases in between. CDR3 nucleotide sequence: TGCGCCAGCAGCTCGGAAGTCAATCAGCCCCAGCATTTT. This translates into CASSSEVNQPQHF. The variable domain in full, with the rest retrieved from reference TRBV5-1 and TRBJ1-5, is KAGVTQTPRYLIKTRGQQVTLSCSPISGHRSVSWYQQTPGQGLQFLFEYFSETQRNKGNFPGRFSGRQFSNSRSEMNVSTLELGDSALYLCASSSEVNQPQHFGDGTRLSIL.

The chain recombines TRBV7-9 with TRBJ1-1, with D uncertain. Trimming cost V 3 bases and J 3 bases, with 2 bases left between them. The CDR3 has 11 amino acids. Germline V gene data show CDR1 as SEHNR and CDR2 as FQNEAQ (reference sequence). In DNA form, the CDR3 reads TGTGCCAGCAGCTTGTACACTGAAGCTTTCTTT. This gives the protein CASSLYTEAFF.

This clone was observed a single time. The chain uses TRBV4-2 and TRBJ1-1, with D possibly TRBD1 on 6 matching bases. This CDR3 has 13 residues. V lost 5 bases to trimming and J lost 5 bases, with 12 bases between them. Germline V CDR1 and CDR2: LGHNA, YNFKEQ. The CDR3 sequence is CASSAGERTEAFF. CDR3 DNA: TGTGCCAGCAGCGCAGGGGAGAGAACTGAAGCTTTCTTT.

V gene TRBV7-9 combines with J gene TRBJ1-2; 8 bases match TRBD1. This CDR3 comprises 15 residues. CDR1 SEHNR and CDR2 FQNEAQ come from the germline V gene (reference sequence). J lost 4 bases, V lost 4 bases, and 8 bases had no gene match. CDR3 nucleotide sequence: TGTGCCAGCAGCTCGACAGGGGATCTCGGCTATGGCTACACCTTC. As protein: CASSSTGDLGYGYTF.

The chain links TRBV12-5 to TRBJ1-5; weak D call: TRBD1 (5 bases). V was trimmed by 4 bases and J by 3 bases, leaving 19 bases between them. CDR1 LGHNT and CDR2 FRNRAP come from the germline V gene. This CDR3 comprises 17 residues. The CDR3 region is CASGSSQALSSNQPQHF. Written as DNA, the CDR3 is TGTGCTAGTGGTTCTTCACAGGCTCTAAGTTCCAATCAGCCCCAGCATTTT.

The chain combines TRBV19 with TRBJ1-4; 12 nucleotides agree with TRBD1. V lost 2 bases and J lost 4; bases outside the gene matches: 11. Germline loops: CDR1 LNHDA, CDR2 SQIVND (reference sequence). The CDR3 is made up of 19 amino acids. The CDR3 DNA reads TGTGCCAGTAGTATACAGGTCGGGACAGGGGGCTCTATTAATGAAAAACTGTTTTTT. Translating gives CASSIQVGTGGSINEKLFF.

This rearrangement joins TRBV5-1 to TRBJ2-5; 7 bases map to TRBD1. This CDR3 region has 14 residues. Germline CDR1 SGHRS, CDR2 YFSETQ. The ends lost 0 bases at V and 4 bases at J; junction bases unmatched: 3. CDR3: CASSLGQGVETQYF. The CDR3 nucleotides read TGCGCCAGCAGCTTGGGACAGGGAGTAGAGACCCAGTACTTC. Variable domain in full (rest from reference TRBV5-1 and TRBJ2-5): KAGVTQTPRYLIKTRGQQVTLSCSPISGHRSVSWYQQTPGQGLQFLFEYFSETQRNKGNFPGRFSGRQFSNSRSEMNVSTLELGDSALYLCASSLGQGVETQYFGPGTRLLVL.

The CDR3 loop reads CASSLSQTTSSYNSPLHF. Here the CDR3 DNA reads TGTGCCAGTAGTCTATCTCAGACTACCAGCTCCTATAATTCACCCCTCCACTTT. V is TRBV19 and J is TRBJ1-6, with D unresolved. The V gene lost 5 bases and the J gene lost 0 bases, with 17 bases spanning the gap. Germline CDR1 is LNHDA and CDR2 is SQIVND (reference sequence). The CDR3 totals 18 residues. Full variable domain (remainder filled in from reference TRBV19 and TRBJ1-6): DGGITQSPKYLFRKEGQNVTLSCEQNLNHDAMYWYRQDPGQGLRLIYYSQIVNDFQKGDIAEGYSVSREKKESFPLTVTSAQKNPTAFYLCASSLSQTTSSYNSPLHFGNGTRLTVT.

The rearrangement uses TRBV5-6 and TRBJ2-7; D gene uncertain. Germline V gene data show CDR1 as SGHDT and CDR2 as YYEEEE. The CDR3 length is 12 residues. The V gene lost 4 bases and the J gene lost 3 bases, with 8 bases spanning the gap. CDR3 nucleotide sequence: TGTGCCAGCAGCGTGGATGACTACGAGCAGTACTTC. Residues: CASSVDDYEQYF.

This clone has only a few counts. The rearrangement joins TRBV19 to TRBJ1-2, with D uncertain. This CDR3 contains 13 residues. CDR1 LNHDA and CDR2 SQIVND come from the germline V gene (reference sequence). V lost 9 bases, J lost 4 bases, and 15 bases lay in between. The CDR3 nucleotides are TGTGCCAGCTCCCAACGTTACCCCTATGGCTACACCTTC. Its protein product is CASSQRYPYGYTF.

The CDR3 protein is CASSPGLVGSGNTIYF. CDR3 nucleotides: TGTGCCAGCTCACCGGGACTAGTTGGCTCTGGAAACACCATATATTTT. The gene calls are TRBV18 and TRBJ1-3; weak D call: TRBD1 (5 bases). The CDR3 totals 16 residues. Trimming left V 3 bases short and J 0 bases short, with 12 bases between. Germline lookup yields CDR1 KGHSH and CDR2 LQKENI.

The V gene is TRBV9, the J gene TRBJ2-6; D gene uncertain. The V end lost 0 bases, the J end lost 0 bases, and 19 bases lay between the germline ends. Germline V CDR1 and CDR2: SGDLS, YYNGEE. This CDR3 is 20 amino acids long. CDR3 sequence (DNA): TGTGCCAGCAGCGTAGAATCCCTCCTCTCCTCCGCCTCTGGGGCCAACGTCCTGACTTTC. This sequence encodes CASSVESLLSSASGANVLTF.

This clone appeared once. This chain joins TRBV5-1 and TRBJ2-5, with a weak D call TRBD1 (6 bases). Germline V gene sequence: CDR1 SGHRS, CDR2 YFSETQ. V was trimmed by 5 bases and J by 4 bases, leaving 12 bases between them. The CDR3 runs to 13 residues. Here the CDR3 DNA reads TGCGCCAGCAGATTACTAGGGGGAGAGACCCAGTACTTC. It encodes CASRLLGGETQYF.

This clone was found a few times. The chain couples TRBV12-3 or TRBV12-4 to TRBJ2-1; D unclear. V was pared by 6 bases and J by 8 bases, with 11 bases between. CDR3 length equals 12 residues. The CDR3 bases are TGTGCCAGCAGCCGTAATATCCATGAGCAGTTCTTC. Its translation: CASSRNIHEQFF.

The V call is TRBV27, the J call TRBJ2-7, with D perhaps TRBD1 (5 bases). CDR3 size: 14 residues. Germline CDR1 MNHEY, CDR2 SMNVEV (reference sequence). V lost 6 bases and J lost 4, with 16 bases in between. The DNA of the CDR3 is TGTGCCAGCAGAGTAACCAGGGATGGATACGAGCAGTACTTC. Encoded protein: CASRVTRDGYEQYF.